Shown below are 5 T cell receptor beta chains from a single sample sequenced in a study of shared clonotypes between healthy human individuals. Assay: immunoSEQ multiplex PCR; the TCRdb copy retains only in-frame clones and omits some. The data show over a million clones, around 78% seen once. Material: memory CD4+ T cells from PBMCs. The subset was: CD45RA-negative fraction. Receptor source: a man between 18 and 35 years old in good health. Some clones in this sample may be carry-over from other donors' samples.

The rearrangement uses TRBV5-1 and TRBJ2-5; D is perhaps TRBD1 or TRBD2 (5 bases each). The CDR3 consists of 15 residues. Trimming removed 0 bases from V and 5 bases from J, with 14 bases in between. The germline gives CDR1 SGHRS, CDR2 YFSETQ. For the CDR3, the DNA is TGCGCCAGCAGCTTGGCCGGGGACCTCGCGGAGACCCAGTACTTC. Its protein product is CASSLAGDLAETQYF.

As concerns this clone: The sample holds other DNA sequences that translate to the same CDR3. This rearrangement joins TRBV19 to TRBJ1-2; 7 nucleotides agree with TRBD1. Germline V gene sequence: CDR1 LNHDA, CDR2 SQIVND (reference sequence). Trimming took 5 bases from V and 1 from J; bases not matched to a gene: 1. This CDR3 region has 13 residues. The CDR3 coding sequence is TGTGCCAGTAGTTACAGGGGTAACTATGGCTACACCTTC. It yields the protein CASSYRGNYGYTF.

This clone was seen at least ten times. This chain links TRBV4-2 with TRBJ2-5; no reliable D call. The CDR3 is made up of 15 amino acids. From germline, CDR1 is LGHNA and CDR2 YNFKEQ. V lost 1 base to trimming and J lost 2 bases, with 11 bases between them. CDR3 coding DNA: TGTGCCAGCAGCCAAGGGACGCCAATTCAAGAGACCCAGTACTTC. This codes for CASSQGTPIQETQYF.

This sequence joins TRBV7-3 and TRBJ2-1, with D possibly TRBD1 on 5 matching bases. Germline CDR1 reads SGHTA; CDR2 reads FQGTGA. V dropped 0 bases and J dropped 5 bases, with 8 bases sitting between them. CDR3 length: 14 amino acids. CDR3 protein: CASSLTQEHNEQFF. As DNA, the CDR3 is TGTGCCAGCAGCTTAACACAGGAGCACAATGAGCAGTTCTTC.

The chain couples TRBV5-1 to TRBJ2-7; 7 bases agree with TRBD1. Trimming at V came to 4 bases and at J to 7 bases, leaving 8 bases not matched to a gene. There are 13 residues in the CDR3. CDR1 and CDR2 from the germline V gene are SGHRS and YFSETQ. Here the CDR3 DNA reads TGCGCCAGCAGCGATCAGACAGGGCTAGAGCAGTACTTC. Amino acids: CASSDQTGLEQYF.